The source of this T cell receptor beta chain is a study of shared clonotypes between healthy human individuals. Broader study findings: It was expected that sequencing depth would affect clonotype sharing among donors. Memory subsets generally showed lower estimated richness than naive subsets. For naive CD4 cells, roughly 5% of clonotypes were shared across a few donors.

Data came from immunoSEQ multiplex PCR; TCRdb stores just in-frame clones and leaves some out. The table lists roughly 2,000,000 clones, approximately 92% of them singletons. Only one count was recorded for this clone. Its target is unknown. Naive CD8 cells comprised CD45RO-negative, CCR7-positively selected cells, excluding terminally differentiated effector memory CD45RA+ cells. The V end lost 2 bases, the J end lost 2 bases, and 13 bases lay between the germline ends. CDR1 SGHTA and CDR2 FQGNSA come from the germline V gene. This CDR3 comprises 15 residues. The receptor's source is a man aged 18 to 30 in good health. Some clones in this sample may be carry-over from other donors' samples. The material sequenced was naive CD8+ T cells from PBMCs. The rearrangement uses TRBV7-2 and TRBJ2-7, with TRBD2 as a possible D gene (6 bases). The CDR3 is CASSLISGHTYEQYF. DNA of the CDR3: TGTGCCAGCAGCTTAATTAGCGGCCATACCTACGAGCAGTACTTC.